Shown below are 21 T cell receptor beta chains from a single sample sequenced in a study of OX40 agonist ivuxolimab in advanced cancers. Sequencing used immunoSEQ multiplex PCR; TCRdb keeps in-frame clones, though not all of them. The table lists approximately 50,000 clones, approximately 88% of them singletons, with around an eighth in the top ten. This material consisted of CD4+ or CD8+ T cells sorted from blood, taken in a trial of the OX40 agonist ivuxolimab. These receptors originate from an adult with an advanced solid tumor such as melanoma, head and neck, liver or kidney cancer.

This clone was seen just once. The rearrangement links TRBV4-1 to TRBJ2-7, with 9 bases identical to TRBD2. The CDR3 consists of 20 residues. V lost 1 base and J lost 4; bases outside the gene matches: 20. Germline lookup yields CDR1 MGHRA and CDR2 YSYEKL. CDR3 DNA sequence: TGCGCCAGCAGCCAAGGTGCTAGCGGGAAGTCGGGTTCGAGGGCTTACGAGCAGTACTTC. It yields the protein CASSQGASGKSGSRAYEQYF.

CDR3 coding DNA: TGTGCCATCAGTGACCCTAGACAGGGACCCACAGATACGCAGTATTTT. It is translated as CAISDPRQGPTDTQYF. The J gene is TRBJ2-3, the V gene TRBV10-3, with 7 positions matching TRBD1. V dropped 3 bases and J dropped 2; count of bases not matched to a gene: 8. Germline V CDR1 and CDR2: ENHRY, SYGVKD. This CDR3 spans 16 amino acids.

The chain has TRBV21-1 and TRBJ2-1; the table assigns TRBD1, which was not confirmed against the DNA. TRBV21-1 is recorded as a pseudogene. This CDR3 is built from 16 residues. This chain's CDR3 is CASSRGDRGPDNEQFF. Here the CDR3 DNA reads TGTGCCAGCAGCAGGGGGGACAGGGGGCCGGACAATGAGCAGTTCTTC.

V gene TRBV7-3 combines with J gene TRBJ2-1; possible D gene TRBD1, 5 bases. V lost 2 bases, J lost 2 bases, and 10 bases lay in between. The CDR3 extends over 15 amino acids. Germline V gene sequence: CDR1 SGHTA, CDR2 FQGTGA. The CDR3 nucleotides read TGTGCCAGCAGCTTACAGGGTGGTGCCTACAATGAGCAGTTCTTC. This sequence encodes CASSLQGGAYNEQFF.

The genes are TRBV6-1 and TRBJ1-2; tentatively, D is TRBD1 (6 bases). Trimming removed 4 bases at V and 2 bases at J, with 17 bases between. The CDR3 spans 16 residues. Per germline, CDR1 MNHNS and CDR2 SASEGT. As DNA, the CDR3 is TGTGCCAGCAGTGGGGAAGGGGGGATACCCAACTATGGCTACACCTTC. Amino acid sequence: CASSGEGGIPNYGYTF.

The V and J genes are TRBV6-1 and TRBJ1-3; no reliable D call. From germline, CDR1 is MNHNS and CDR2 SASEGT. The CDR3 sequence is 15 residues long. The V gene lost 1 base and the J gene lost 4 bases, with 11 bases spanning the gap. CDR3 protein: CASSEGFGAGNTIYF. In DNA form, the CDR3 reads TGTGCCAGCAGTGAAGGGTTCGGCGCCGGAAACACCATATATTTT.

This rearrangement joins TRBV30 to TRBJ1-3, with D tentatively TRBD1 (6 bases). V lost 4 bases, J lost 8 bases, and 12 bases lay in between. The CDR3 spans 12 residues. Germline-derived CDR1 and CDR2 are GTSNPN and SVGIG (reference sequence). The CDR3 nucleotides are TGTGCCTGGACAGGGGCTTTAGACACCATATATTTT. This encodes CAWTGALDTIYF.

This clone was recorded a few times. CDR3 sequence (DNA): TGCGCCAGCAGCCTTATACAGGACACAGATACGCAGTATTTT. Encoded protein: CASSLIQDTDTQYF. The rearrangement joins TRBV4-1 to TRBJ2-3, with a weak D call TRBD1 (5 bases). V lost 4 bases, J lost 2 bases, and 10 bases lay in between. The CDR3 has 14 amino acids. The V gene's germline CDR1 is MGHRA and CDR2 YSYEKL.

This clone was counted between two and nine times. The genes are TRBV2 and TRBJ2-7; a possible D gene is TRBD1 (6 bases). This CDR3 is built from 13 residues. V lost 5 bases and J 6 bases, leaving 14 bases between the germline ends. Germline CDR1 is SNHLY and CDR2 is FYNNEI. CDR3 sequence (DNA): TGTGCCAGCAGTCGCCGAACAGGGCCCGAGCAGTACTTC. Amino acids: CASSRRTGPEQYF.

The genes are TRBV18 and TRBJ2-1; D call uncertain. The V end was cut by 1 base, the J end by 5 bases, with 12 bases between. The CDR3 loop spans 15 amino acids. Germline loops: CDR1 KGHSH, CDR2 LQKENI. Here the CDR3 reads CASSPLGRQDNEQFF. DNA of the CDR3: TGTGCCAGCTCACCACTTGGCAGGCAAGACAATGAGCAGTTCTTC. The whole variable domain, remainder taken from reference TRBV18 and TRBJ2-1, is NAGVMQNPRHLVRRRGQEARLRCSPMKGHSHVYWYRQLPEEGLKFMVYLQKENIIDESGMPKERFSAEFPKEGPSILRIQQVVRGDSAAYFCASSPLGRQDNEQFFGPGTRLTVL.

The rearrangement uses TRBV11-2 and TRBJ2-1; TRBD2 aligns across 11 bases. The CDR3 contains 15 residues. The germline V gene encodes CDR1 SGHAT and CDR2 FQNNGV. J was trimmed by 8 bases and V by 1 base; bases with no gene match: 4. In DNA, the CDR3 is TGTGCCAGCAGCTTAGTACTAGCGGGAGTGGATGAGCAGTTCTTC. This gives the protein CASSLVLAGVDEQFF.

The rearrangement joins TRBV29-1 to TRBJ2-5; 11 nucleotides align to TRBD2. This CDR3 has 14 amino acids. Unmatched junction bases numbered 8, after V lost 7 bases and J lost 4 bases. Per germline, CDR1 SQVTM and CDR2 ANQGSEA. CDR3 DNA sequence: TGCAGCGCCGGGACTAGCGGAGTTAGAGAGACCCAGTACTTC. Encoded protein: CSAGTSGVRETQYF.

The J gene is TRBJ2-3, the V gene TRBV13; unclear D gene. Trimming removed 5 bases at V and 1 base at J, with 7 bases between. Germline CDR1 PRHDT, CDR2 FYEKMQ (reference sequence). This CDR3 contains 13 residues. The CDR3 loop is CASSAPGTDTQYF. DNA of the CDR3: TGTGCCAGCAGCGCACCGGGCACAGATACGCAGTATTTT.

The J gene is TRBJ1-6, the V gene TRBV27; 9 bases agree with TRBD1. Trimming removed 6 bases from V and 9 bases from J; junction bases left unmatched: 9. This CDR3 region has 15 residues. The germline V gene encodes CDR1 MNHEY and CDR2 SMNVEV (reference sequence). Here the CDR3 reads CASRNLGTGTSPLHF. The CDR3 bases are TGTGCCAGCAGGAATTTAGGGACAGGGACTTCACCCCTCCACTTT.

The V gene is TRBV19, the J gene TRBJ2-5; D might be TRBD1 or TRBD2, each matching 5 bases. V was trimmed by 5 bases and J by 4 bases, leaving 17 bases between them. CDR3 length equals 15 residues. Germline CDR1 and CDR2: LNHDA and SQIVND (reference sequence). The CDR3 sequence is CASSLVGPGRETQYF. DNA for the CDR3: TGTGCCAGTAGTTTAGTTGGCCCGGGGCGAGAGACCCAGTACTTC.

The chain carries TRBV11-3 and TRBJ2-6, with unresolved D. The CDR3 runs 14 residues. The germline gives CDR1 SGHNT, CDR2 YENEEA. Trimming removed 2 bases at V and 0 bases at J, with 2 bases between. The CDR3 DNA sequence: TGTGCCAGCAGCTTAAGCTCTGGGGCCAACGTCCTGACTTTC. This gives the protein CASSLSSGANVLTF.

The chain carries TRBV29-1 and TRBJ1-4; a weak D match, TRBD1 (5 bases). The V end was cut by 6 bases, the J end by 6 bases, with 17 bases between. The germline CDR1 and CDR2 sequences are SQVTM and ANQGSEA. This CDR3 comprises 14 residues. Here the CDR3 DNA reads TGCAGCGTCCAACTCGGGGCGGGATATGAAAAACTGTTTTTT. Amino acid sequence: CSVQLGAGYEKLFF.

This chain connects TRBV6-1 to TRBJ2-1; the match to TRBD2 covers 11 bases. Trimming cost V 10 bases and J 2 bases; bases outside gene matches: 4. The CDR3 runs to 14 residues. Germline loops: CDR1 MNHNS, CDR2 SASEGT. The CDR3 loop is CANGLAGTYNEQFF. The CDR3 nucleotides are TGTGCCAACGGACTAGCGGGTACCTACAATGAGCAGTTCTTC.

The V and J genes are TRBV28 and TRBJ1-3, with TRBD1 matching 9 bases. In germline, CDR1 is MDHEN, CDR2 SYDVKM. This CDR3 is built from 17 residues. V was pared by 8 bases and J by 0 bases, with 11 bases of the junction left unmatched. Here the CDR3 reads CASDRGRGLLSGNTIYF. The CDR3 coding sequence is TGTGCCAGCGACAGGGGGAGGGGGCTGCTCTCTGGAAACACCATATATTTT. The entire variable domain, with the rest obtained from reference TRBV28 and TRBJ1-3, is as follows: DVKVTQSSRYLVKRTGEKVFLECVQDMDHENMFWYRQDPGLGLRLIYFSYDVKMKEKGDIPEGYSVSREKKERFSLILESASTNQTSMYLCASDRGRGLLSGNTIYFGEGSWLTVV.

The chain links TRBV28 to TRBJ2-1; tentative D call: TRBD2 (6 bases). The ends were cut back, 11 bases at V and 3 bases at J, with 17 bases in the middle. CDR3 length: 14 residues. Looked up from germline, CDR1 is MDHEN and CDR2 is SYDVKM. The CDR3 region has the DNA TGTGCCGCAGTCAACGGGCGGGGCTACAATGAGCAGTTCTTC. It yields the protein CAAVNGRGYNEQFF.

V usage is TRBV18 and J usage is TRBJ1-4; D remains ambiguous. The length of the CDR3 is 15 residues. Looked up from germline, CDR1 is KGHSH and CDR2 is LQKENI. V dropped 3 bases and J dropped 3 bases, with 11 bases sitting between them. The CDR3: CASSPDELANEKLFF. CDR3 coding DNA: TGTGCCAGCTCACCGGATGAGTTAGCTAATGAAAAACTGTTTTTT.